This T cell receptor beta chain comes out of a study of patients and donors after allogeneic stem cell transplantation. From the RT-PCR reads, TCRdb called clonotypes with MiXCR, one entry per CDR3 protein. Of roughly 150,000 distinct CDR3 sequences in the sample, roughly 22% were seen once. This clonotype was seen a handful of times. The clonotype was recovered from a human donor who was either an allogeneic HSCT recipient or a stem cell or donor lymphocyte infusion donor (not recorded which). It is not recorded whose cells these are; they may come from a transplant donor. Specimen: blood, either unsorted or a sorted T cell fraction (not recorded which).

CDR3 region: CATSGQSNTGELFF. CDR3 sequence (DNA): TGTGCCACCAGTGGACAGTCGAACACCGGGGAGCTGTTTTTT. The chain employs TRBV24-1 and TRBJ2-2, with a possible D match to TRBD1 (5 bases). Per germline, CDR1 KGHDR and CDR2 SFDVKD. CDR3 length equals 14 residues. V was trimmed by 5 bases and J by 0 bases, leaving 6 bases between them.